The 32 T cell receptor beta chains listed next were all sequenced from one sample in a study of control samples from healthy donors and cancer patients. Some clones are missing from TCRdb's copy, which holds only in-frame ones; the method was immunoSEQ multiplex PCR. In the table there are approximately 58,000 clones, about 85% of which are singletons. The sequencing sample was made of PBMCs. The receptor set was obtained from a man in his fifties or sixties with head and neck cancer.

V and J are TRBV18 and TRBJ1-5; D is uncertain. CDR3 length: 13 residues. The V end lost 4 bases, the J end lost 3 bases, and 7 bases lay between the germline ends. The germline gives CDR1 KGHSH, CDR2 LQKENI. CDR3 amino acids: CASSLYINQPQHF. The CDR3 region has the DNA TGTGCCAGCTCACTATACATCAATCAGCCCCAGCATTTT.

The V and J genes are TRBV2 and TRBJ1-1; no definite D call. Germline CDR1 is SNHLY and CDR2 is FYNNEI. This CDR3 is 13 amino acids long. The V gene lost 1 base and the J gene lost 3 bases, with 6 bases spanning the gap. The CDR3 is CASSEGRYTEAFF. The DNA for the CDR3 is TGTGCCAGCAGTGAAGGGAGATACACTGAAGCTTTCTTT.

This chain links TRBV6-5 with TRBJ1-4; D may be TRBD1 (5 bases). Germline-derived CDR1 and CDR2 are MNHEY and SVGAGI. The CDR3 extends over 14 amino acids. With 6 bases removed from V and 3 bases from J, the gap between germline ends came to 11 bases. The CDR3 DNA reads TGTGCCAGCAGAAGGGGTTCGTCTAATGAAAAACTGTTTTTT. Translation: CASRRGSSNEKLFF.

This clone showed up just once. This chain connects TRBV24-1 to TRBJ2-3; D is unresolved. Germline loops: CDR1 KGHDR, CDR2 SFDVKD. The CDR3 length is 13 residues. The ends were cut back, 2 bases at V and 3 bases at J, with 5 bases in the middle. The CDR3 loop is CATSDSWTDTQYF. In DNA, the CDR3 is TGTGCCACCAGTGATTCCTGGACAGATACGCAGTATTTT.

The rearrangement joins TRBV28 to TRBJ1-1; D ambiguous. Trimming stripped 3 bases from V and 4 bases from J, with 15 bases between. The germline CDR1 and CDR2 sequences are MDHEN and SYDVKM. The CDR3 consists of 15 residues. Here the CDR3 reads CASSFMAASLTEAFF. The DNA for the CDR3 is TGTGCCAGCAGTTTTATGGCAGCTTCACTCACTGAAGCTTTCTTT.

The CDR3 sequence: CSVYNRRDSNPEQFF. Written as DNA, the CDR3 is TGCAGCGTCTACAACCGCCGGGACAGCAATCCGGAGCAGTTCTTC. This chain uses TRBV29-1 with TRBJ2-1; 7 bases are a match to TRBD1. The junction had 18 bases not matched to a gene; V was cut back by 6 bases and J by 10 bases. CDR1 is SQVTM and CDR2 is ANQGSEA in the germline V gene. This CDR3 region has 15 residues.

The V and J genes are TRBV12-3 or TRBV12-4 and TRBJ1-3; D is uncertain. The CDR3 length is 12 residues. The V gene lost 3 bases and the J gene lost 8 bases, with 8 bases spanning the gap. CDR3 region: CASSFPKDTIYF. CDR3 DNA sequence: TGTGCCAGCAGTTTCCCGAAAGACACCATATATTTT.

V usage is TRBV11-3 and J usage is TRBJ2-3, with 7 positions matching TRBD1. Germline V gene data show CDR1 as SGHNT and CDR2 as YENEEA. This CDR3 is 14 amino acids long. V dropped 10 bases and J dropped 1; count of bases not matched to a gene: 8. The CDR3 reads CATFTRGCTDTQYF. CDR3 sequence (DNA): TGTGCCACCTTCACCAGGGGGTGCACAGATACGCAGTATTTT.

This chain uses TRBV11-2 with TRBJ1-2, with D perhaps matching TRBD1 (5 bases). V gave up 3 bases and J gave up 5 bases, with 13 bases separating them. The germline V gene encodes CDR1 SGHAT and CDR2 FQNNGV. The CDR3 sequence is 14 residues long. In DNA, the CDR3 is TGTGCCAGCAGCTTGGGGGGTTTAGGATATGGCTACACCTTC. This codes for CASSLGGLGYGYTF.

The chain combines TRBV18 with TRBJ2-5, with no clear D. The V gene's germline CDR1 is KGHSH and CDR2 LQKENI. The germline V and J ends were trimmed by 4 bases and 4 bases, with 10 bases remaining between them. This CDR3 comprises 13 residues. In nucleotides, the CDR3 is TGTGCCAGCTCACTCGACCCCCCAGAGACCCAGTACTTC. It codes for CASSLDPPETQYF.

V and J are TRBV7-2 and TRBJ2-5; D unresolved. V lost 2 bases, J lost 3 bases, and 22 bases lay in between. Looked up from germline, CDR1 is SGHTA and CDR2 is FQGNSA. The CDR3 runs to 18 residues. The CDR3 is CASSLFPPSALREETQYF. The CDR3 DNA follows: TGTGCCAGCAGCTTATTTCCTCCGTCTGCGCTACGGGAAGAGACCCAGTACTTC.

In nucleotides, the CDR3 is TGTGCCAGTAGTATAACCCCAACGAGCATGGAGACCCAGTACTTC. Amino acids: CASSITPTSMETQYF. The chain recombines TRBV19 with TRBJ2-5; unclear D gene. The V end lost 2 bases, the J end lost 5 bases, and 15 bases lay between the germline ends. The germline gives CDR1 LNHDA, CDR2 SQIVND (reference sequence). The CDR3 covers 15 residues.

This clone was observed once. The chain joins TRBV5-4 to TRBJ2-5; perhaps D is TRBD1 or TRBD2 (5 bases each). V lost 0 bases to trimming and J lost 0 bases, with 6 bases between them. This CDR3 is 14 amino acids long. The germline gives CDR1 SGHNT, CDR2 YYREEE (reference sequence). The CDR3 loop is CASSLGGYQETQYF. In DNA, the CDR3 is TGTGCCAGCAGCTTGGGGGGGTACCAAGAGACCCAGTACTTC.

This sequence joins TRBV15 and TRBJ2-2, with 7 positions matching TRBD2. There are 15 residues in the CDR3. V trimming: 3 bases; J trimming: 0 bases; junction bases outside the gene matches: 1. Per germline, CDR1 LNHNV and CDR2 YYDKDF (reference sequence). The DNA of the CDR3 is TGTGCCACCAGCAGGGGAGGGTCGAACACCGGGGAGCTGTTTTTT. Its protein product is CATSRGGSNTGELFF.

V and J are TRBV10-3 and TRBJ1-2; D is undetermined. Per the germline V gene, CDR1 is ENHRY and CDR2 is SYGVKD. CDR3 length equals 12 residues. Trimming cost V 2 bases and J 5 bases, with 6 bases left between them. CDR3 sequence (DNA): TGTGCCATCAGTGAGGGTGAATATGGCTACACCTTC. It encodes CAISEGEYGYTF.

V gene TRBV5-6 combines with J gene TRBJ2-7; TRBD2 matches 10 bases. Unmatched junction bases numbered 3, after V lost 4 bases and J lost 5 bases. The CDR3 has 13 amino acids. CDR1 and CDR2 (germline): SGHDT, YYEEEE. The CDR3 DNA sequence: TGTGCCAGCAGCCCCGGACTAGCGGACGAGCAGTACTTC. Translation gives CASSPGLADEQYF. Full variable domain (rest looked up from reference TRBV5-6 and TRBJ2-7): DAGVTQSPTHLIKTRGQQVTLRCSPKSGHDTVSWYQQALGQGPQFIFQYYEEEERQRGNFPDRFSGHQFPNYSSELNVNALLLGDSALYLCASSPGLADEQYFGPGTRLTVT.

This sequence joins TRBV5-1 and TRBJ2-7; TRBD1 matches 11 bases. The CDR3 covers 16 residues. The J segment lost 7 bases and the V segment lost 1 base, leaving 10 bases of the junction unmatched. Germline V gene data show CDR1 as SGHRS and CDR2 as YFSETQ. The CDR3 coding sequence is TGCGCCAGCAGCTTGACGGGACAGGGGGGATTGGGTGAGCAGTACTTC. Protein sequence: CASSLTGQGGLGEQYF.

The V gene is TRBV5-3, the J gene TRBJ1-6, with 7 positions matching TRBD1. TRBV5-3 is an ORF, and what it does is uncertain. V lost 4 bases, J lost 7 bases, and 17 bases stayed unmatched. The CDR3 extends over 18 amino acids. The CDR3, as DNA: TGTGCCAGAAGCCGTGACTATGGGCACCTGACAGGGAATTCACCCCTCCACTTT. This gives the protein CARSRDYGHLTGNSPLHF.

This clone was detected only a few times. The chain combines TRBV30 with TRBJ1-4; unclear D gene. Germline CDR1 is GTSNPN and CDR2 is SVGIG (reference sequence). There are 12 residues in the CDR3. Trimming pared 4 bases from V and 3 bases from J, leaving 6 bases between. This CDR3 reads CAWTYANEKLFF. CDR3 DNA sequence: TGTGCCTGGACATATGCTAATGAAAAACTGTTTTTT.

The chain employs TRBV28 and TRBJ2-5, with TRBD1 identical over 8 bases. From germline, CDR1 is MDHEN and CDR2 SYDVKM. With V trimmed by 5 bases and J by 5 bases, 10 bases remained unmatched. This CDR3 has 15 amino acids. CDR3 nucleotides: TGTGCCAGCAGTCCCGGACAGGGTAGGGGGGAGACCCAGTACTTC. Its protein is CASSPGQGRGETQYF.

V and J are TRBV5-5 and TRBJ1-1, with 10 bases identical to TRBD1. From germline, CDR1 is SGHKS and CDR2 YYEKEE (reference sequence). Trimming removed 4 bases from V and 11 bases from J; junction bases left unmatched: 14. The CDR3 runs 15 residues. CDR3 loop: CASSGRQGAASWAFF. For the CDR3, the DNA is TGTGCCAGCAGCGGAAGACAGGGGGCGGCGAGTTGGGCTTTCTTT.

This clone came up once. This sequence joins TRBV28 and TRBJ2-2, with 11 bases matching TRBD1. The length of the CDR3 is 15 residues. Trimming at V came to 2 bases and at J to 5 bases, leaving 1 base not matched to a gene. Germline V gene lookup returns CDR1 MDHEN and CDR2 SYDVKM. CDR3 sequence: CASSLGQGATGELFF. The CDR3, as DNA: TGTGCCAGCAGTTTAGGACAGGGGGCGACCGGGGAGCTGTTTTTT.

V is TRBV5-1 and J is TRBJ1-2, with D tentatively TRBD1 (5 bases). Deletions cut 0 bases from V and 4 bases from J, with 16 bases between. Germline V CDR1 and CDR2: SGHRS, YFSETQ. The CDR3 spans 16 residues. CDR3 loop: CASSLEGPKMSYGYTF. In nucleotides, the CDR3 is TGCGCCAGCAGCTTGGAGGGACCGAAAATGTCCTATGGCTACACCTTC.

The chain joins TRBV7-3 to TRBJ1-1; 11 bases are a match to TRBD1. There are 12 residues in the CDR3. The germline V gene encodes CDR1 SGHTA and CDR2 FQGTGA. V was pared by 5 bases and J by 12 bases, with 5 bases of the junction left unmatched. The CDR3 DNA reads TGTGCCAGCAGCCAAGGACAGGGGGCAACTTTCTTT. Translating it yields CASSQGQGATFF.

The CDR3 nucleotides read TGTGCCAGCAGCTTGAGGGGACCGGACCCATACTATGGCTACACCTTC. It translates to CASSLRGPDPYYGYTF. V gene TRBV5-6 combines with J gene TRBJ1-2; TRBD1 might be the D (5 bases). The CDR3 loop spans 16 amino acids. Germline V gene data show CDR1 as SGHDT and CDR2 as YYEEEE. V was pared by 1 base and J by 3 bases, with 16 bases between.

Only a few counts were recorded for this clone. This chain joins TRBV18 and TRBJ2-3, with 8 positions matching TRBD2. J was trimmed by 1 base and V by 4 bases; bases with no gene match: 7. The V gene's germline CDR1 is KGHSH and CDR2 LQKENI. CDR3 length: 16 amino acids. The CDR3 loop is CASSLVAGGGTDTQYF. The CDR3 bases are TGTGCCAGCTCACTGGTCGCGGGAGGCGGCACAGATACGCAGTATTTT.

The chain is built from TRBV5-5 and TRBJ1-5, with TRBD1 matching 7 bases. Germline CDR1 reads SGHKS; CDR2 reads YYEKEE (reference sequence). This CDR3 is 16 amino acids long. V shed 4 bases, J shed 7 bases, and the junction held 14 bases outside the gene matches. The CDR3 DNA follows: TGTGCCAGCAGCCTCGGAACAGGGGACAATGGACAGCCCCAGCATTTT. It encodes CASSLGTGDNGQPQHF.

The rearrangement joins TRBV2 to TRBJ2-7, with D hard to call. Per the germline V gene, CDR1 is SNHLY and CDR2 is FYNNEI. Trimming stripped 6 bases from V and 5 bases from J, with 11 bases between. The CDR3 is 12 residues long. CDR3 nucleotide sequence: TGTGCCAGCAGACTACCCCCGAACGAGCAGTACTTC. Amino acids: CASRLPPNEQYF. The variable domain in full, with the rest retrieved from reference TRBV2 and TRBJ2-7, is EPEVTQTPSHQVTQMGQEVILRCVPISNHLYFYWYRQILGQKVEFLVSFYNNEISEKSEIFDDQFSVERPDGSNFTLKIRSTKLEDSAMYFCASRLPPNEQYFGPGTRLTVT.

This rearrangement joins TRBV19 to TRBJ2-2; 10 bases match TRBD1. The CDR3 is made up of 14 amino acids. J lost 4 bases, V lost 5 bases, and 1 base had no gene match. CDR1 and CDR2 from the germline V gene are LNHDA and SQIVND (reference sequence). This chain's CDR3 is CASSGTGATGELFF. The CDR3 bases are TGTGCCAGTAGTGGGACAGGGGCCACCGGGGAGCTGTTTTTT. The full variable domain, in which reference TRBV19 and TRBJ2-2 provide the parts outside the CDR3, is DGGITQSPKYLFRKEGQNVTLSCEQNLNHDAMYWYRQDPGQGLRLIYYSQIVNDFQKGDIAEGYSVSREKKESFPLTVTSAQKNPTAFYLCASSGTGATGELFFGEGSRLTVL.

The CDR3 spells CASSSQGLNYGYTF. CDR3 nucleotides: TGTGCCAGCAGTTCACAGGGTCTTAACTATGGCTACACCTTC. The V gene is TRBV28, the J gene TRBJ1-2; D is possibly TRBD1 (6 bases). The CDR3 sequence is 14 residues long. Between the trimmed V and J ends, which lost 4 bases and 1 base, there was a span of 10 bases. Germline CDR1 reads MDHEN; CDR2 reads SYDVKM.

This chain joins TRBV18 and TRBJ1-2, with unresolved D. V gave up 3 bases and J gave up 3 bases, with 8 bases separating them. Germline V lookup: CDR1 KGHSH, CDR2 LQKENI. The CDR3 totals 13 residues. CDR3 region: CASSPDGDYGYTF. CDR3 DNA: TGTGCCAGCTCACCGGACGGGGACTATGGCTACACCTTC.

The rearrangement uses TRBV19 and TRBJ1-5; D possibly corresponds to TRBD1 (5 bases). This CDR3 spans 15 amino acids. V was pared by 5 bases and J by 2 bases, with 13 bases between. Germline V gene data show CDR1 as LNHDA and CDR2 as SQIVND (reference sequence). CDR3 protein: CASSGSPGGNQPQHF. The CDR3, as DNA: TGTGCCAGTAGTGGGTCTCCGGGGGGCAATCAGCCCCAGCATTTT.